Listed here are 2 T cell receptor beta chains from one sample, sequenced in a study of blood T cells in healthy people across ages. The use of a sample-barcoded 5' primer and a J-beta primer mix characterized a second PCR of about 7 to 12 cycles. In TCRdb, the 5' RACE reads were re-called with MiXCR into one record per CDR3 protein. The sample shows 630,000 or so distinct CDR3 sequences, about 30% of them seen only once. The sequencing input was blood. These receptors were taken from an elderly woman in good health.

A note on this clonotype: A much more abundant neighbour one base away suggests this may be a read error. V is TRBV19 and J is TRBJ2-7, with 9 bases fitting TRBD1. Germline V CDR1 and CDR2: LNHDA, SQIVND (reference sequence). CDR3 size: 14 residues. As DNA, the CDR3 is TGTGCCAGTAGCGAACAGGGGGCACTCTACGAGCGGTACTTC. Translation: CASSEQGALYERYF.

This clonotype was counted ten times or more. The CDR3, as DNA: TGTGCCAGCAGCTTAGTATTCTCGGACACTGAAGCTTTCTTT. It codes for CASSLVFSDTEAFF. The rearrangement joins TRBV7-2 to TRBJ1-1; no reliable D call. The CDR3 runs 14 residues. CDR1 is SGHTA, CDR2 FQGNSA, per germline. V lost 1 base and J lost 3, with 9 bases in between.